This note documents a single T cell receptor beta chain sequence. Its antigen remains unidentified. This CDR3 has 14 residues. Looked up from germline, CDR1 is SGHKS and CDR2 is YYEKEE (reference sequence). V gave up 5 bases and J gave up 7 bases, with 19 bases separating them. This sample was taken from a study of blood T cells in healthy people across ages. Study-wide results and limits: What prevented conclusive comparison of naive and antigen-experienced cells was that PBMCs were unsorted.

Primers used in a second PCR of about 6 to 11 cycles were a sample-barcoded 5' primer and a J-beta primer mix. Each cDNA molecule was tagged by a template-switch adaptor that had 12 random nucleotides. TCRdb ran MiXCR on the 5' RACE reads and lists one entry per CDR3 protein. The sample includes about 1.4 million distinct CDR3 sequences, approximately 63% of them seen just once. This receptor was taken from a young man in good health. Sequencing input: blood. The chain recombines TRBV5-5 with TRBJ2-7, with D tentatively TRBD1 (6 bases). CDR3 region: CASRYPGEGREQYF. The CDR3 bases are TGTGCCAGCAGATATCCAGGGGAAGGTAGGGAGCAGTACTTC.